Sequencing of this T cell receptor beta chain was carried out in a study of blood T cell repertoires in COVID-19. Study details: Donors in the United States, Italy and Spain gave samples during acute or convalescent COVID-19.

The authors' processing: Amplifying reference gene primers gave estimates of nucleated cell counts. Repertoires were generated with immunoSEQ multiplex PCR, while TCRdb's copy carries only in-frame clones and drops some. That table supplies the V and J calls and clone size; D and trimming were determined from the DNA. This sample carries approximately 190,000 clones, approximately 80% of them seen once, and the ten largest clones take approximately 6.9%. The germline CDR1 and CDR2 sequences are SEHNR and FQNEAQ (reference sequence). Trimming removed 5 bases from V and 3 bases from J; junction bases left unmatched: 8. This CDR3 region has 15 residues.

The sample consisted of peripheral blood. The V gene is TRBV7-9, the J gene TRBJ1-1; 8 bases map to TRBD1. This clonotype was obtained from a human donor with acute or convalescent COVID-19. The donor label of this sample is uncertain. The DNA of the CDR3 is TGTGCCAGCAGCCCGAGGACAGGGACGGACACTGAAGCTTTCTTT. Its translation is CASSPRTGTDTEAFF.